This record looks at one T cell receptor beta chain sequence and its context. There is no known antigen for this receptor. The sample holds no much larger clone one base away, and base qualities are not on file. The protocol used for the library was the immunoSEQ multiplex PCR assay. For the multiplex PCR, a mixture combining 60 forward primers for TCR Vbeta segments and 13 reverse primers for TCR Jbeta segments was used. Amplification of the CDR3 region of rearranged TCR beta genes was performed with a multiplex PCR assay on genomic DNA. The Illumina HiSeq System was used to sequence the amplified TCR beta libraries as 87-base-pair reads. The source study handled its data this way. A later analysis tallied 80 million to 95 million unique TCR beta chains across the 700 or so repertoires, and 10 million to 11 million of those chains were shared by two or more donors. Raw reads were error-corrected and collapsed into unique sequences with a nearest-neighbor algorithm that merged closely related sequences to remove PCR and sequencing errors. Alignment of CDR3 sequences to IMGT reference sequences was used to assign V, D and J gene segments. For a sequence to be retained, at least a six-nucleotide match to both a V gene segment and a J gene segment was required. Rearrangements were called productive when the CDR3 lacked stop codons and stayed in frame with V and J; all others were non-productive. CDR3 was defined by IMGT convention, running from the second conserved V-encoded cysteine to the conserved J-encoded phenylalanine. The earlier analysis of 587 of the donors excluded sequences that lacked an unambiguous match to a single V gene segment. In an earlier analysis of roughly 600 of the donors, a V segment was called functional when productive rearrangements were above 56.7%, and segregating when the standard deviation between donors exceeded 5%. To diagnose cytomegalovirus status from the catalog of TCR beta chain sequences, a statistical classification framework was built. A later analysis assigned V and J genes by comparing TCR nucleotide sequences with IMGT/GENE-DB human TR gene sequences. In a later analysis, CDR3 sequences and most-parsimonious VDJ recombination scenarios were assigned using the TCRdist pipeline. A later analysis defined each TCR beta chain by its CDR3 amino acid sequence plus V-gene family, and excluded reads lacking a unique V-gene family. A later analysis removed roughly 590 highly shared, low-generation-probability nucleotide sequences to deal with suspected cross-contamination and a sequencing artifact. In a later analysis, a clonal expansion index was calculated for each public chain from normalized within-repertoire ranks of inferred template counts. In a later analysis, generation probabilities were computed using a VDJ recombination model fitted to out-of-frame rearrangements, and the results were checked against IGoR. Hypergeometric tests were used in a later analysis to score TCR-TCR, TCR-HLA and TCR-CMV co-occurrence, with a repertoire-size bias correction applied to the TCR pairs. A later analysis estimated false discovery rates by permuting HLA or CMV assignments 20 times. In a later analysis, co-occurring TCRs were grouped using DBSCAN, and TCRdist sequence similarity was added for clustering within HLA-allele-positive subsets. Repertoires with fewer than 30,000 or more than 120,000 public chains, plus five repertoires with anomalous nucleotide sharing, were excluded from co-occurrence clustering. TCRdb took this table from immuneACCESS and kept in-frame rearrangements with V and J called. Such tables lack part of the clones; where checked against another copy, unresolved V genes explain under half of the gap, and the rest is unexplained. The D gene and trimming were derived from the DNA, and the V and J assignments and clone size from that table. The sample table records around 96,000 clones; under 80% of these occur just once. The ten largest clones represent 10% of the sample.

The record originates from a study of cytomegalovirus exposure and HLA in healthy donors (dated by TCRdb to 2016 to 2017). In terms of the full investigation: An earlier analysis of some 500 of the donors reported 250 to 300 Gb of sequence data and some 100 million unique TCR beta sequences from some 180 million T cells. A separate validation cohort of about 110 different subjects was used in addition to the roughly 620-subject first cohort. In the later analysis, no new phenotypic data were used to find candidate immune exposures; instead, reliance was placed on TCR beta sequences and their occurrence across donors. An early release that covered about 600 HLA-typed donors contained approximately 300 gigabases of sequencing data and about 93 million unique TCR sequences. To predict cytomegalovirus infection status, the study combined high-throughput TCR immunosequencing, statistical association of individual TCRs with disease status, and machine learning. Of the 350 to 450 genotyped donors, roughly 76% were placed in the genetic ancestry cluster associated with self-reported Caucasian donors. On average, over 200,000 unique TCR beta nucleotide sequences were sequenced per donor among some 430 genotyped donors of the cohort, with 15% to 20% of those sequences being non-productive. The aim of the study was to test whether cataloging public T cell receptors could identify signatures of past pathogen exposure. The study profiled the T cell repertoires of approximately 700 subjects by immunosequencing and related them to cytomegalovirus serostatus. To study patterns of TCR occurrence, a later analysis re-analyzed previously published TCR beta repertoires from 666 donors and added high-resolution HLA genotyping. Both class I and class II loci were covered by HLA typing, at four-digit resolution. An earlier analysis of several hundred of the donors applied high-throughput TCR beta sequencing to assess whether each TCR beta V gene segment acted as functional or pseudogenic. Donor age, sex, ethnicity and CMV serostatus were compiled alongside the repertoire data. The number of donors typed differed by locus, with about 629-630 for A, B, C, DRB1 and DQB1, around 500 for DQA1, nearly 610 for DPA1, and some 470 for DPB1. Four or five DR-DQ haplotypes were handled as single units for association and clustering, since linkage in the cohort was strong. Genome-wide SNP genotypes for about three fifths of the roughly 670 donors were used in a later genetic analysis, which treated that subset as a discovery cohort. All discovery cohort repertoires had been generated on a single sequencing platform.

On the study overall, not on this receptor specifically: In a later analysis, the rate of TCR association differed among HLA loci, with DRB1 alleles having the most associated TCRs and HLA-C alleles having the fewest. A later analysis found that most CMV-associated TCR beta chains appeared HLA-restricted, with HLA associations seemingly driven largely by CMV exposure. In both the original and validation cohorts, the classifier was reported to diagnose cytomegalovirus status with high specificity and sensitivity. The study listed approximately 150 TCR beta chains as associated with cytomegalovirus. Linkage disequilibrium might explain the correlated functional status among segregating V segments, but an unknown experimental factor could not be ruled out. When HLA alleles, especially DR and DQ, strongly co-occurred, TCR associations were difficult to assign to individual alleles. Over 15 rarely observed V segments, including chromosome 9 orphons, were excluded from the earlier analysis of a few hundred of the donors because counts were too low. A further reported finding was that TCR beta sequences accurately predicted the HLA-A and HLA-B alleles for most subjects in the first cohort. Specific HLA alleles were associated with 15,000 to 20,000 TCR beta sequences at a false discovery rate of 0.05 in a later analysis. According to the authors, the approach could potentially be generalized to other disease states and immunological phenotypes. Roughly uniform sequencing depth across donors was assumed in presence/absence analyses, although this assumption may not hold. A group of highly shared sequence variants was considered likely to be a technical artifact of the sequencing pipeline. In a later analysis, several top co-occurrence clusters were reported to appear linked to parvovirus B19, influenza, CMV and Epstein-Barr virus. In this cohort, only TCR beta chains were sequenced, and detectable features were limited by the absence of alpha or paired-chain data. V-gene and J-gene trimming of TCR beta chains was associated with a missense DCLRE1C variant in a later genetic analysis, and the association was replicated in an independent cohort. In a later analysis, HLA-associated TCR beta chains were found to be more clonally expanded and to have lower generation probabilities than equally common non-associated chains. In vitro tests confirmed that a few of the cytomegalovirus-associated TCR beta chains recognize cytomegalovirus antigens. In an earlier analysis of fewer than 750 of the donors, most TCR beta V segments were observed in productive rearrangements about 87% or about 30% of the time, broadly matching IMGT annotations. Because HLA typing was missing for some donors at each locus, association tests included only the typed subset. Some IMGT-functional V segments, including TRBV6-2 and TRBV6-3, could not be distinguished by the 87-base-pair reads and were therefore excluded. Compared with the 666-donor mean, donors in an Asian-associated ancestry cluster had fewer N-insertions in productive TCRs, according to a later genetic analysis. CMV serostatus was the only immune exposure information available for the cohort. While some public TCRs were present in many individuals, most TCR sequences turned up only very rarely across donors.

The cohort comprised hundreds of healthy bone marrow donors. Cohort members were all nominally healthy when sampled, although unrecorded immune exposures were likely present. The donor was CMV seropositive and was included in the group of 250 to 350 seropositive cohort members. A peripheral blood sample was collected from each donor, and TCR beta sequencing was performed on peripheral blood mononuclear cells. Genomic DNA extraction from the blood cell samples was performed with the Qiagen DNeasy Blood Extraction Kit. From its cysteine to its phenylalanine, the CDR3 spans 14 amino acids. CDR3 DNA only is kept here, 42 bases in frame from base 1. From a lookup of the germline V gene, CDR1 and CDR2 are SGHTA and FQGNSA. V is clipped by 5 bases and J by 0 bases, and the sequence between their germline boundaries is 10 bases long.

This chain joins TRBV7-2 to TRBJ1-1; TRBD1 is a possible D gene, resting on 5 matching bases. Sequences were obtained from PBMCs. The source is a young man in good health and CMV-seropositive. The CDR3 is CASSQDKLNTEAFF. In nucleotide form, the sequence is TGTGCCAGCAGCCAGGACAAATTGAACACTGAAGCTTTCTTT.